The rows below give T cell receptor beta chains drawn from one sample of a study of radiotherapy plus CTLA-4 blockade in lung cancer. Clones were sequenced by immunoSEQ multiplex PCR, and TCRdb holds only the in-frame ones, with some missing. Of around 82,000 clones detected, under 85% appear once; the ten largest clones hold 0.79%. Material: peripheral blood, obtained from a patient treated with radiotherapy plus ipilimumab. The receptor set was obtained from a human donor with non-small cell lung cancer who had stable disease on radiotherapy plus ipilimumab. Each CDR3 is given with its conserved first and last residue. D genes are given only for firm matches. Clone size is shown for a subset of rows, as once, few, many or a class of expanded clone.

d_call: NA; j_call: TRBJ1-2; v_call: TRBV20-1; clone_size: NA; cdr3_aa: CSASYYGYTF; cdr3_nt: TGCAGTGCTAGCTACTATGGCTACACCTTC
d_call: NA; j_call: TRBJ2-1; v_call: TRBV6-1; clone_size: NA; cdr3_aa: CASSDSWTAGTNEQFF; cdr3_nt: TGTGCCAGCAGTGATTCTTGGACGGCGGGAACCAATGAGCAGTTCTTC
d_call: NA; j_call: TRBJ2-5; v_call: TRBV9; clone_size: NA; cdr3_aa: CASSVTSIQETQYF; cdr3_nt: TGTGCCAGCAGCGTAACGTCCATCCAGGAGACCCAGTACTTC
d_call: NA; j_call: TRBJ1-1; v_call: TRBV7-9; clone_size: NA; cdr3_aa: CASSVPQNTEAFF; cdr3_nt: TGTGCCAGCAGCGTACCACAGAACACTGAAGCTTTCTTT
d_call: TRBD2; j_call: TRBJ2-1; v_call: TRBV6-5; clone_size: NA; cdr3_aa: CASSTLAPSYNEQFF; cdr3_nt: TGTGCCAGCAGTACACTAGCGCCCTCCTACAATGAGCAGTTCTTC
d_call: TRBD2; j_call: TRBJ2-2; v_call: TRBV11-1; clone_size: NA; cdr3_aa: CASSPREGLSTGELFF; cdr3_nt: TGTGCCAGCAGCCCAAGGGAGGGCCTGAGCACCGGGGAGCTGTTTTTT
d_call: NA; j_call: TRBJ1-2; v_call: TRBV6-5; clone_size: NA; cdr3_aa: CASSYWGATLAGYTF; cdr3_nt: TGTGCCAGCAGTTACTGGGGGGCCACCTTGGCTGGCTACACCTTC
d_call: NA; j_call: TRBJ1-1; v_call: TRBV4-1; clone_size: NA; cdr3_aa: CASSQGAGGAFF; cdr3_nt: TGCGCCAGCAGCCAGGGGGCGGGGGGAGCTTTCTTT
d_call: TRBD1; j_call: TRBJ1-6; v_call: TRBV9; clone_size: NA; cdr3_aa: CASSPRQGDNSPLHF; cdr3_nt: TGTGCCAGCAGCCCCCGACAGGGAGATAATTCACCCCTCCACTTT
d_call: TRBD1; j_call: TRBJ1-5; v_call: TRBV28; clone_size: NA; cdr3_aa: CASSLWQGAGNQPQHF; cdr3_nt: TGTGCCAGCAGTTTATGGCAGGGGGCGGGGAATCAGCCCCAGCATTTT
d_call: TRBD1; j_call: TRBJ2-7; v_call: TRBV18; clone_size: NA; cdr3_aa: CASSPDRGHYEQYF; cdr3_nt: TGTGCCAGCTCCCCAGACAGGGGGCACTACGAGCAGTACTTC
d_call: TRBD2; j_call: TRBJ2-4; v_call: TRBV6-1; clone_size: NA; cdr3_aa: CASSVEAGGLNIQYF; cdr3_nt: TGTGCCAGCAGTGTAGAAGCGGGAGGGCTAAACATTCAGTACTTC
d_call: NA; j_call: TRBJ2-3; v_call: TRBV5-1; clone_size: NA; cdr3_aa: CASRQALHTDTQYF; cdr3_nt: TGCGCCAGCAGACAGGCCCTCCACACAGATACGCAGTATTTT
d_call: NA; j_call: TRBJ2-3; v_call: TRBV18; clone_size: NA; cdr3_aa: CASSFLGQNTDTQYF; cdr3_nt: TGTGCCAGCTCTTTTTTAGGACAGAACACAGATACGCAGTATTTT
d_call: NA; j_call: TRBJ2-2; v_call: TRBV5-1; clone_size: NA; cdr3_aa: CASSFGTQNGELFF; cdr3_nt: TGCGCCAGCAGCTTCGGGACTCAGAACGGGGAGCTGTTTTTT
d_call: NA; j_call: TRBJ1-5; v_call: TRBV28; clone_size: NA; cdr3_aa: CASSLENPWEPQHF; cdr3_nt: TGTGCCAGCAGTCTAGAGAACCCGTGGGAGCCCCAGCATTTT
d_call: NA; j_call: TRBJ1-1; v_call: TRBV6-1; clone_size: NA; cdr3_aa: CASSYGGKAFF; cdr3_nt: TGTGCCAGCAGTTACGGGGGGAAAGCTTTCTTT
d_call: NA; j_call: TRBJ2-2; v_call: TRBV10-2; clone_size: NA; cdr3_aa: CASGTPTNTGELFF; cdr3_nt: TGCGCCAGCGGGACACCTACTAACACCGGGGAGCTGTTTTTT
d_call: TRBD1; j_call: TRBJ2-7; v_call: TRBV28; clone_size: NA; cdr3_aa: CASSFPTGTGGWEQYF; cdr3_nt: TGTGCCAGCAGTTTCCCAACCGGGACAGGGGGGTGGGAGCAGTACTTC
d_call: NA; j_call: TRBJ2-2; v_call: TRBV28; clone_size: once; cdr3_aa: CASKRGDTGELFF; cdr3_nt: TGTGCCAGCAAGCGAGGAGACACCGGGGAGCTGTTTTTT
d_call: NA; j_call: TRBJ1-4; v_call: TRBV28; clone_size: NA; cdr3_aa: CASRSWGFNEKLFF; cdr3_nt: TGTGCCAGCAGATCTTGGGGGTTTAACGAAAAACTGTTTTTT
d_call: NA; j_call: TRBJ2-7; v_call: TRBV6-4; clone_size: NA; cdr3_aa: CASSDSAGSEQYF; cdr3_nt: TGTGCCAGCAGTGACTCGGCGGGGAGCGAGCAGTACTTC
d_call: NA; j_call: TRBJ2-5; v_call: TRBV7-9; clone_size: NA; cdr3_aa: CASSLAGGQETQYF; cdr3_nt: TGTGCCAGCAGCTTAGCGGGGGGACAAGAGACCCAGTACTTC
d_call: NA; j_call: TRBJ2-7; v_call: TRBV7-2; clone_size: NA; cdr3_aa: CASSPRAGWGYEQYF; cdr3_nt: TGTGCCAGCAGCCCAAGGGCCGGTTGGGGGTACGAGCAGTACTTC
d_call: NA; j_call: TRBJ2-7; v_call: TRBV6-6; clone_size: once; cdr3_aa: CASRQWRAPTYEQYF; cdr3_nt: TGTGCCAGCAGACAGTGGCGGGCGCCTACCTACGAGCAGTACTTC
d_call: NA; j_call: TRBJ1-1; v_call: TRBV30; clone_size: NA; cdr3_aa: CAWQDRIKGTTEAFF; cdr3_nt: TGTGCCTGGCAAGATAGAATTAAGGGAACCACTGAAGCTTTCTTT
d_call: TRBD2; j_call: TRBJ2-7; v_call: TRBV4-2; clone_size: NA; cdr3_aa: CASSQDDRGVYEQYF; cdr3_nt: TGTGCCAGCAGCCAAGACGACCGGGGGGTCTACGAGCAGTACTTC
d_call: TRBD2; j_call: TRBJ2-7; v_call: TRBV2; clone_size: once; cdr3_aa: CASSYGVAGGYEQYF; cdr3_nt: TGTGCCAGCAGTTACGGAGTAGCGGGAGGGTACGAGCAGTACTTC